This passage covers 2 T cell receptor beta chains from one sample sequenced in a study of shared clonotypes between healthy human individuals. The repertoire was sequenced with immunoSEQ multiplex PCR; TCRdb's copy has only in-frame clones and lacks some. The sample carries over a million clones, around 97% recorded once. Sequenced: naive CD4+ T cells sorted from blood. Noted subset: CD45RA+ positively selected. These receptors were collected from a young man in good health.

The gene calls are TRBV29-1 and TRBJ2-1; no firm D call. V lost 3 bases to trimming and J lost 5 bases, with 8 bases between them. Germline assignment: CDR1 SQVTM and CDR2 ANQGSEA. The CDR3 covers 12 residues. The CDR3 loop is CSVDKVNNEQFF. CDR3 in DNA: TGCAGCGTTGATAAGGTGAACAATGAGCAGTTCTTC.

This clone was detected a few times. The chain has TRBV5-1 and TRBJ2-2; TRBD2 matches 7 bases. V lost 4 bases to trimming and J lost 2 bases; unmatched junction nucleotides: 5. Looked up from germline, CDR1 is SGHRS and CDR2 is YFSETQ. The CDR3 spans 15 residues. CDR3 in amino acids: CASSPSGLNTGELFF. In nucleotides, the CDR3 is TGCGCCAGCAGCCCTAGCGGATTAAACACCGGGGAGCTGTTTTTT. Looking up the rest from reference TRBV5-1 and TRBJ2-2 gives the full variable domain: KAGVTQTPRYLIKTRGQQVTLSCSPISGHRSVSWYQQTPGQGLQFLFEYFSETQRNKGNFPGRFSGRQFSNSRSEMNVSTLELGDSALYLCASSPSGLNTGELFFGEGSRLTVL.